This T cell receptor (beta chain) is drawn from a study of long-term antiretroviral therapy in people with HIV (dated 2022 in TCRdb). Some background on the complete study: The earliest samples were collected about a decade before the 2015 WHO recommendation for immediate ART, when ART was typically delayed until CD4 counts fell. A retrospective serial study tested whether changes in peripheral blood TRB repertoire composition and diversity were associated with ART initiation and durable HIV suppression. Test extractions of a monoclonal T-cell line alongside 30 or so polyclonal samples showed no cross-contamination during QIAcube processing. Of the 30 to 35 participants with HIV, approximately ten were female. A total of approximately 200 cryopreserved PBMC samples came from 25 to 35 adults with confirmed HIV infection and were collected serially over a mean of roughly 6 years (range 1-12). Paper-wide results and their limitations: The samples span the years 2004 to 2017, and the ART regimens used at that time may not be as effective as current regimens. Compared with controls, HIV repertoires had narrower CDR3 length ranges, and the network structure pointed to an antigen-experienced repertoire that shifted only slightly toward naive after ART. Because PBMC availability was limited, only the TCR beta chain was sequenced, with no alpha chain pairing. At every time point, the repertoire was dominated by expanded TRB clones first identified before ART initiation, although this dominance fluctuated and, in many PLHIV, declined after ART. Inferences about post-ART repertoire changes were limited because no data were available on ART adherence, viral resistance or therapy changes. Unsorted PBMC were profiled instead of sorted CD4+ and CD8+ T cells because pre-ART samples had limited cell numbers. Starting ART was linked to a significant rise in TRB diversity, yet even with long-term ART the diversity remained significantly lower than in transplant donor controls.

Turning to this clone: The clone's antigen remains unknown. No base quality information exists; no much larger clone differs at one position.

V loses 2 bases of germline sequence and J loses 2 bases, and the interval between the two ends is 15 bases. In the germline V gene, CDR1 corresponds to SGHTA and CDR2 to FQGNSA. The CDR3 measures 16 amino acids from cysteine to phenylalanine. The CDR3 DNA has 48 bases and is translated from base 1. Participants were included only if at least one PBMC sample before ART initiation and at least two post-ART samples were available. All participants with HIV were treated in the United States of America. Before DNA extraction, cryopreserved samples containing about 0.95-10 million PBMC were thawed and washed. At the time of the earliest PBMC sample, participants with HIV were aged between 23 and 54 years. Each participant contributed PBMC samples from 1-4 timepoints before ART initiation and 2-8 timepoints after ART initiation, with a median of 7 samples. For every participant, serial HIV viral load, CD4+ T-cell count, ART history and demographic data were obtained. Genomic DNA was extracted from unsorted PBMC with a Qiagen kit on a QIAcube, with processing performed in batches of 12 samples.

Sequencing of the TRB variable region was done with the immunoSEQ hsTCRB v3.0 assay at survey level resolution. TRB sequencing targeted a depth of roughly 40,000-55,000 T-cell genomes per sample. An Illumina MiSeq with a v3 150-cycle kit was used to sequence the pooled TRB libraries. Per the original workflow: Repertoire analysis ran in R within a reproducible Nextflow workflow covering QC, data transformation and analysis. LymphoSeq2, an R package for exploring AIRR-Seq data, was used to implement custom analyses. After excluding a handful of samples that yielded fewer than 5000 total TRB sequences, 150 to 200 HIV repertoires remained for analysis. Among the 180 or so HIV repertoires that were kept, under 60 were collected before ART initiation and about 130 were collected after ART initiation. Each repertoire was downsampled to 5000 TRB nucleotide sequences, and summary statistics were averaged across 100 downsampling iterations. Only TRB sequences with CDR3 regions of at least seven amino acids were retained for analysis. Diversity was measured with a Shannon entropy-derived clonality score and the Gini coefficient. In repertoire networks, the top 5000 CDR3 amino acid sequences were linked whenever an edit distance of one separated two sequences. For TRB CDR3 amino acid sequences, antigen specificity groups and MHC restriction were predicted with GLIPH2. To flag known associations with CMV, EBV, HIV or tissue antigens, CDR3 amino acid sequences were compared against VDJdb and McPAS-TCR. Pre-ART, post-ART and control groups were compared with Wilcoxon signed-rank tests and Holm-Bonferroni correction. TCRdb stores this immuneACCESS table with in-frame sequences only. Part of the clones is absent; in the studies checked, under half of the shortfall reflects unresolved V genes, and no reason is known for the rest. The D gene and trimming were derived from the DNA, and the V and J assignments and clone size from that table. Across this sample there are about 27,000 clones, with about 77% seen only once. Of the sample, more than 4% is held by the ten largest clones.

The specimen was unsorted PBMCs, collected 0.5 years after starting antiretroviral therapy. This receptor was identified in a woman aged 40 to 50 with HIV. The V and J segments used are TRBV7-2 and TRBJ1-2; TRBD1 is perhaps the D gene, given 5 matching bases. The sequenced DNA is TGTGCCAGCAGCTTATTGTGGGCGGGGGGGAACTATGGCTACACCTTC. This translates into CASSLLWAGGNYGYTF.